These 32 T cell receptor beta chains were sequenced from one sample in a study of blood T cell repertoires in COVID-19 (dated by TCRdb to about 2020). Libraries came from the immunoSEQ multiplex PCR assay. TCRdb took over this immuneACCESS table, retaining in-frame rearrangements with V and J assigned. Such tables are incomplete; in checked studies, under half of the missing clones stem from an unresolved V gene, and the remainder is unexplained. This sample is represented by about 98,000 clones; over 85% of them were singletons. Of the sample, more than 1.5% falls within the top ten clones. The sample consisted of peripheral blood. The receptor source for this set is a woman in her 50s with COVID-19, enrolled during active disease.

This rearrangement joins TRBV4-3 to TRBJ1-3, with 7 bases matching TRBD1. From germline, CDR1 is LGHNA and CDR2 YSLEER. The CDR3 length is 16 residues. Losses at the gene ends were 0 bases for V and 4 bases for J; bases not matched to a gene: 6. The CDR3 nucleotides are TGCGCCAGCAGCCAAGATGTAATACAGGGGGGAAACACCATATATTTT. Protein sequence: CASSQDVIQGGNTIYF.

The chain couples TRBV4-2 to TRBJ1-1, with D perhaps TRBD1 (5 bases). V lost 10 bases to trimming and J lost 9 bases, with 15 bases between them. Germline V gene data show CDR1 as LGHNA and CDR2 as YNFKEQ. CDR3 length: 11 residues. The DNA of the CDR3 is TGTGCCATCCTTGGGGGGGGAAAAGCTTTCTTT. It specifies CAILGGGKAFF.

The rearrangement uses TRBV19 and TRBJ2-5; TRBD1 might be the D (6 bases). V was trimmed by 5 bases and J by 4 bases, leaving 17 bases between them. The CDR3 has 15 amino acids. The germline V gene has CDR1 LNHDA and CDR2 SQIVND (reference sequence). CDR3 amino acids: CASSLGTSLRETQYF. The CDR3 nucleotides read TGTGCCAGTAGTTTAGGGACAAGCCTTCGAGAGACCCAGTACTTC. The variable domain in full, completed from reference TRBV19 and TRBJ2-5, reads DGGITQSPKYLFRKEGQNVTLSCEQNLNHDAMYWYRQDPGQGLRLIYYSQIVNDFQKGDIAEGYSVSREKKESFPLTVTSAQKNPTAFYLCASSLGTSLRETQYFGPGTRLLVL.

This rearrangement joins TRBV13 to TRBJ1-6, with D perhaps TRBD1 (6 bases). CDR1 PRHDT and CDR2 FYEKMQ come from the germline V gene (reference sequence). The ends were cut back, 5 bases at V and 9 bases at J, with 17 bases in the middle. This CDR3 is built from 15 residues. The CDR3 nucleotides read TGTGCCAGCAGCCAAGGGAGGGGGTGGACTTCACCCCTCCACTTT. This sequence encodes CASSQGRGWTSPLHF.

The CDR3: CASSRRFRGEETQYF. DNA of the CDR3: TGTGCCAGCAGCCGGCGTTTCAGGGGGGAAGAGACCCAGTACTTC. J is TRBJ2-5 and V is TRBV3-1 (or the pseudogene TRBV3-2); perhaps TRBD1 as D (7 bases). This CDR3 comprises 15 residues. V was cut by 4 bases and J by 3 bases, with 15 bases left in between. CDR1 LGHDT and CDR2 YNNKEL come from the germline V gene (reference sequence).

V and J are TRBV15 and TRBJ2-5; 8 nucleotides line up with TRBD2. This CDR3 region has 12 residues. The trim removed 6 bases at V and 4 bases at J, leaving 1 base unmatched. Germline values: CDR1 LNHNV, CDR2 YYDKDF (reference sequence). The CDR3 nucleotides read TGTGCCACCAGGAGCGGGGGAGAGACCCAGTACTTC. Protein: CATRSGGETQYF. Full variable domain (missing parts from reference TRBV15 and TRBJ2-5): DAMVIQNPRYQVTQFGKPVTLSCSQTLNHNVMYWYQQKSSQAPKLLFHYYDKDFNNEADTPDNFQSRRPNTSFCFLDIRSPGLGDTAMYLCATRSGGETQYFGPGTRLLVL.

The rearrangement uses TRBV2 and TRBJ2-3, with 7 bases fitting TRBD2. Germline V gene data show CDR1 as SNHLY and CDR2 as FYNNEI. Germline trimming cut 4 bases from V and 4 bases from J; bases unmatched to any gene: 5. The CDR3 is 14 residues long. CDR3 region: CASSGGGFPDTQYF. Here the CDR3 DNA reads TGTGCCAGCAGTGGGGGAGGGTTCCCAGATACGCAGTATTTT.

The V and J genes are TRBV11-1 and TRBJ1-3; 8 bases align to TRBD1. CDR3 length: 14 amino acids. Germline-derived CDR1 and CDR2 are SGHAT and FQDESV (reference sequence). V gave up 5 bases and J gave up 8 bases; unmatched junction bases: 8. As DNA, the CDR3 is TGTGCCAGCAGCAGGACAGGGCTGCGGGACACCATATATTTT. As protein: CASSRTGLRDTIYF.

The V gene is TRBV7-9, the J gene TRBJ1-3; TRBD1 might be the D (6 bases). CDR3 length: 16 amino acids. Trimming took off 3 bases at V and 3 bases at J, with 15 bases between the two ends. Germline values: CDR1 SEHNR, CDR2 FQNEAQ (reference sequence). Written as DNA, the CDR3 is TGTGCCAGCAGCTTTTTTAGGGGGATTTATGGAAACACCATATATTTT. The encoded protein is CASSFFRGIYGNTIYF.

The V call is TRBV7-2, the J call TRBJ1-6, with D uncertain. V lost 1 base to trimming and J lost 7 bases, with 14 bases between them. The length of the CDR3 is 16 residues. Germline lookup yields CDR1 SGHTA and CDR2 FQGNSA. As DNA, the CDR3 is TGTGCCAGCAGCTTAGTGGCGGACTCAGCAAATTCACCCCTCCACTTT. Protein: CASSLVADSANSPLHF.

The chain is built from TRBV6-5 and TRBJ1-1; D is possibly TRBD1 (6 bases). Germline V gene data show CDR1 as MNHEY and CDR2 as SVGAGI. This CDR3 has 13 amino acids. V was shortened by 7 bases and J by 0 bases, with 9 bases between the two germline ends. The CDR3 loop reads CASKTGMNTEAFF. CDR3 sequence (DNA): TGTGCCAGCAAAACAGGGATGAACACTGAAGCTTTCTTT.

The rearrangement joins TRBV7-2 to TRBJ1-6; 9 positions match TRBD1. The CDR3 is 18 residues long. Germline V gene sequence: CDR1 SGHTA, CDR2 FQGNSA. V shed 1 base, J shed 9 bases, and the junction held 13 bases outside the gene matches. CDR3 region: CASSLVRTGVYKGSPLHF. CDR3 in DNA: TGTGCCAGCAGCTTAGTACGGACAGGGGTTTATAAGGGTTCACCCCTCCACTTT.

V gene TRBV14 combines with J gene TRBJ2-3, with 7 bases matching TRBD1. Trimming took 5 bases from V and 6 from J; bases not matched to a gene: 8. Per the germline V gene, CDR1 is SGHDN and CDR2 is FVKESK. The CDR3 sequence is 14 residues long. The CDR3 spells CASSKNRGTDTQYF. CDR3 sequence (DNA): TGTGCCAGCAGCAAAAACAGGGGAACCGATACGCAGTATTTT.

The chain recombines TRBV7-9 with TRBJ2-7; D might be TRBD2 (5 bases). The CDR3 sequence is 15 residues long. Germline values: CDR1 SEHNR, CDR2 FQNEAQ (reference sequence). V lost 1 base to trimming and J lost 3 bases, with 13 bases between them. In DNA form, the CDR3 reads TGTGCCAGCAGCTTAGGCGGAGGTTCTCTCTACGAGCAGTACTTC. This encodes CASSLGGGSLYEQYF.

This chain joins TRBV5-1 and TRBJ1-1; a weak D match, TRBD1 (5 bases). The germline V gene encodes CDR1 SGHRS and CDR2 YFSETQ. The CDR3 length is 13 residues. V lost 6 bases, J lost 5 bases, and 14 bases lay in between. CDR3 DNA sequence: TGCGCCAGCACCACAACGGGGGAGACTGAAGCTTTCTTT. Protein: CASTTTGETEAFF.

The V and J genes are TRBV9 and TRBJ2-5, with 12 bases lining up with TRBD2. J gave up 2 bases and V 2 bases, and 1 base lay outside the gene matches. The V gene's germline CDR1 is SGDLS and CDR2 YYNGEE. The CDR3 loop spans 15 amino acids. The CDR3 protein is CASSVTSGGQETQYF. The DNA for the CDR3 is TGTGCCAGCAGCGTCACTAGCGGGGGGCAAGAGACCCAGTACTTC.

V and J are TRBV21-1 and TRBJ1-2. TRBV21-1 is classified as a pseudogene. The CDR3 is 16 residues long. The CDR3 sequence is CASKYGGRLGNYGYTF. The CDR3 DNA reads TGTGCCAGCAAGTACGGGGGGCGATTGGGGAACTATGGCTACACCTTC.

The chain carries TRBV2 and TRBJ1-2; D uncertain. The CDR3 runs 16 residues. CDR1 and CDR2 (germline): SNHLY, FYNNEI. Trimming cost V 2 bases and J 4 bases, with 17 bases left between them. CDR3 residues: CASSESWVDRSYGYTF. CDR3 in DNA: TGTGCCAGCAGTGAATCATGGGTCGACCGGAGCTATGGCTACACCTTC. Variable domain in full (rest from reference TRBV2 and TRBJ1-2): EPEVTQTPSHQVTQMGQEVILRCVPISNHLYFYWYRQILGQKVEFLVSFYNNEISEKSEIFDDQFSVERPDGSNFTLKIRSTKLEDSAMYFCASSESWVDRSYGYTFGSGTRLTVV.

The chain couples TRBV29-1 to TRBJ2-3, with no clear D. There are 12 residues in the CDR3. V lost 3 bases and J 4 bases, leaving 8 bases between the germline ends. Germline lookup yields CDR1 SQVTM and CDR2 ANQGSEA. CDR3 nucleotide sequence: TGCAGCGTTGATTTCCGGGCAGATACGCAGTATTTT. It yields the protein CSVDFRADTQYF.

The CDR3 coding sequence is TGTGCCAGCAGCCCAGGAAGGTACAATGAGCAGTTCTTC. It yields the protein CASSPGRYNEQFF. The chain recombines TRBV7-2 with TRBJ2-1; D gene ambiguous. The ends were cut back, 5 bases at V and 4 bases at J, with 9 bases in the middle. Germline values: CDR1 SGHTA, CDR2 FQGNSA. This CDR3 has 13 residues.

A note on this clone: This sample includes further DNA sequences coding for the same CDR3. In DNA, the CDR3 is TGTGCCTGGAGCGCACAGGGCTATGGCTACACCTTC. Protein: CAWSAQGYGYTF. This chain links TRBV30 with TRBJ1-2, with D possibly TRBD1 on 6 matching bases. V was shortened by 3 bases and J by 4 bases, with 9 bases between the two germline ends. The CDR3 has 12 residues. Germline CDR1 is GTSNPN and CDR2 is SVGIG (reference sequence).

The chain joins TRBV7-2 to TRBJ1-2; 7 positions match TRBD1. The V and J ends lost 5 bases and 7 bases, in that order; junction bases with no gene match: 4. This CDR3 contains 12 residues. CDR1 is SGHTA, CDR2 FQGNSA, per germline. In nucleotides, the CDR3 is TGTGCCAGCAGCCCGACAGGGCCTGGCTACACCTTC. Its translation: CASSPTGPGYTF.

The rearrangement uses TRBV19 and TRBJ2-5, with 7 bases matching TRBD1. The CDR3 is 13 residues long. Germline lookup yields CDR1 LNHDA and CDR2 SQIVND (reference sequence). J gave up 5 bases and V 7 bases, and 7 bases lay outside the gene matches. The CDR3 bases are TGTGCCAGTAAAGAGGGGGCTTGGGAGACCCAGTACTTC. Its protein product is CASKEGAWETQYF.

This chain connects TRBV7-2 to TRBJ1-2, with unresolved D. Germline CDR1 is SGHTA and CDR2 is FQGNSA. V was shortened by 1 base and J by 3 bases, with 9 bases between the two germline ends. The CDR3 length is 14 residues. CDR3 nucleotides: TGTGCCAGCAGCTTAGGTGCGGATTACTATGGCTACACCTTC. This codes for CASSLGADYYGYTF. Supplemented by reference TRBV7-2 and TRBJ1-2, the full variable domain reads GAGVSQSPSNKVTEKGKDVELRCDPISGHTALYWYRQSLGQGLEFLIYFQGNSAPDKSGLPSDRFSAERTGGSVSTLTIQRTQQEDSAVYLCASSLGADYYGYTFGSGTRLTVV.

The chain couples TRBV14 to TRBJ2-7, with TRBD1 matching 7 bases. Germline values: CDR1 SGHDN, CDR2 FVKESK. V shed 4 bases and J 6 bases; nucleotides not matched to a gene: 9. This CDR3 is 14 amino acids long. Here the CDR3 reads CASSRETGVGEQYF. The CDR3 region has the DNA TGTGCCAGCAGCCGGGAAACAGGGGTTGGCGAGCAGTACTTC.

This chain uses TRBV7-9 with TRBJ1-6; maybe TRBD1 (6 bases). Trimming cost V 1 base and J 10 bases, with 14 bases left between them. CDR1 SEHNR and CDR2 FQNEAQ come from the germline V gene (reference sequence). This CDR3 comprises 15 residues. In DNA, the CDR3 is TGTGCCAGCAGCTTAGGGGGCAGGGGCGGATCACCCCTCCACTTT. Its protein is CASSLGGRGGSPLHF.

The rearrangement joins TRBV6-5 to TRBJ2-2; D might be TRBD1 (5 bases). The CDR3 runs to 14 residues. Germline CDR1 MNHEY, CDR2 SVGAGI. V was cut by 8 bases and J by 0 bases, with 10 bases left in between. CDR3 in DNA: TGTGCCAGCGGAGCGACAGCGAACACCGGGGAGCTGTTTTTT. It yields the protein CASGATANTGELFF.

The rearrangement uses TRBV24-1 and TRBJ2-5; 7 positions agree with TRBD2. Germline V gene data show CDR1 as KGHDR and CDR2 as SFDVKD. This CDR3 is built from 15 residues. After removal of 4 bases from V and 5 bases from J, the junction contained 9 bases not matched to a gene. The CDR3 nucleotides read TGTGCCACCAGTGACCCGGGGGAGGGCAGGGAGACCCAGTACTTC. This translates into CATSDPGEGRETQYF.

The chain has TRBV18 and TRBJ2-3; 9 bases map to TRBD2. There are 15 residues in the CDR3. CDR1 and CDR2 from the germline V gene are KGHSH and LQKENI. Trimming took 3 bases from V and 1 from J; bases not matched to a gene: 2. The CDR3: CASSPLAGGTDTQYF. CDR3 in DNA: TGTGCCAGCTCACCGTTAGCGGGGGGCACAGATACGCAGTATTTT.

This clone occurred once. The V call is TRBV5-1, the J call TRBJ2-1; 9 bases line up with TRBD2. Germline assignment: CDR1 SGHRS and CDR2 YFSETQ. Trimming took 6 bases from V and 6 from J; bases not matched to a gene: 7. The CDR3 length is 14 residues. CDR3 nucleotides: TGCGCCAGCATGGTAGGCGGGGGGGTCAATGAGCAGTTCTTC. It codes for CASMVGGGVNEQFF.

V and J are TRBV30 and TRBJ1-5, with D possibly TRBD1 on 6 matching bases. This CDR3 is 14 amino acids long. With 1 base removed from V and 3 bases from J, the gap between germline ends came to 10 bases. Germline CDR1 and CDR2: GTSNPN and SVGIG (reference sequence). The DNA for the CDR3 is TGTGCCTGGAGTGGACAGGAGCTCAATCAGCCCCAGCATTTT. This translates into CAWSGQELNQPQHF.

The rearrangement links TRBV19 to TRBJ2-2; D may be TRBD1 (5 bases). This CDR3 region has 15 residues. Germline lookup yields CDR1 LNHDA and CDR2 SQIVND (reference sequence). Trimming took off 2 bases at V and 1 base at J, with 8 bases between the two ends. CDR3 coding DNA: TGTGCCAGTAGTATACAGGGTGGGAACACCGGGGAGCTGTTTTTT. Protein product: CASSIQGGNTGELFF.